Described below is a single T cell receptor beta chain sequence and its context. The target antigen is unknown. The data were taken from a study of beta chain features in type 1 diabetes. Study details: Examination spanned approximately 110 million sorted cells from all samples.

General study findings and limits: Fewer insertions but more deletions were seen at VDJ junctions in type 1 diabetes patients.

TCRB transcripts that were expressed got sequenced, as all of the isolated RNA had been reverse transcribed. Profiling relied on immunoSEQ multiplex PCR, and the TCRdb table lists in-frame clones only, not all of them. Here the sample spans fewer than 150,000 clones, less than 8.5% being singletons. Germline CDR1 and CDR2: SGHVS and FNYEAQ. Trimming removed 6 bases from V and 2 bases from J, with 9 bases in between. CDR3 length equals 13 residues. This rearrangement joins TRBV7-6 to TRBJ2-3; possibly TRBD2 for D (5 bases). This TCR came from a woman in her twenties or thirties in good health. Sequenced material: central memory CD4+ T cells from blood. CDR3: CASSVAITDTQYF. The CDR3 coding sequence is TGTGCCAGCAGTGTAGCGATCACAGATACGCAGTATTTT.